This T cell receptor beta chain was sequenced in a study of tumor-infiltrating lymphocytes in primary liver carcinoma. Looking at the study overall: The patients, men and women alike, were aged 30 to 69 years. The yield of productive TCRbeta reads per sample was roughly 3.65 to 8 million and was similar across tissue types. Findings of the study overall: Bulk unsorted samples prevented comparison of CD4+ and CD8+ repertoires. Tumor-adjacent and tumor-blood pairs displayed less overlap than did pairs of tumor regions.

In regard to this clonotype: Its antigen is still unknown. Compared with germline, one end of the junction differs, possibly owing to a read error.

CDR1 and CDR2 from the germline V gene are MGHRA and YSYEKL. The CDR3 is 15 residues long. Unsorted whole blood supplied the blood RNA, and germline DNA was isolated too. The input was around 0.5 ug total RNA; TCR beta cDNA was made from it with a constant-region primer. Slightly modified ARM-PCR with three nested multiplex PCR rounds yielded TCR beta libraries. Researchers ran the first two PCR rounds for roughly 10 cycles each with TRBV1-TRBV30 forward primers and a C-beta reverse primer. TCRdb redid the calling of the multiplex PCR reads with MiXCR, one entry per CDR3 protein. The sample yields about 180,000 distinct CDR3 sequences, about 60% seen once.

The genes are TRBV4-1 and TRBJ2-7; D gene uncertain. The receptor comes from a man aged 40-50 years with primary liver carcinoma and hepatitis B virus infection. The sample consisted of peripheral blood. The CDR3 sequence: CASSQEYSVISEQYF. The CDR3 DNA reads TGCGCCAGCAGTCAAGAATACAGCGTGATTAGTGAGCAGTACTTC.